Here is one T cell receptor (beta chain) with its context. As yet, its antigen is unknown. RNA, once extracted, was reverse transcribed into cDNA for use as the sequencing template. Some clones are missing from TCRdb's copy, which holds only in-frame ones; the method was immunoSEQ multiplex PCR. In the table there are about 140,000 clones, roughly 82% of which are singletons. Treatment of the sample: oral pan-JAK inhibitor, 5-10 mg twice daily. This entry comes from a study of CD8+ T cells in alopecia areata. Study results and limitations: Administration of tofacitinib significantly diminished scalp clonality and expanded CD8+ clones within the top 100.

Germline CDR1 is SNHLY and CDR2 is FYNNEI. V was clipped by 4 bases and J by 1 base; unmatched bases: 3. CDR3 size: 15 residues. The receptor's source is a human donor with alopecia areata. J is TRBJ2-3 and V is TRBV2; 9 bases are shared with TRBD2. Sample: CD8+ T cells sorted from blood, taken at week 4, from a patient treated with tofacitinib. Written as DNA, the CDR3 is TGTGCCAGCAGTGGAATAGCGGGGGGCACAGATACGCAGTATTTT. It yields the protein CASSGIAGGTDTQYF. Combining the CDR3 with reference TRBV2 and TRBJ2-3 gives the whole variable domain EPEVTQTPSHQVTQMGQEVILRCVPISNHLYFYWYRQILGQKVEFLVSFYNNEISEKSEIFDDQFSVERPDGSNFTLKIRSTKLEDSAMYFCASSGIAGGTDTQYFGPGTRLTVL.